The present entry profiles one T cell receptor beta chain with its context. The source of the sample is a study of blood T cell repertoires in COVID-19. Study background: Acute-phase and convalescent COVID-19 samples originated in the United States, Italy and Spain. The cDNA or gDNA used as material had been derived from T cells, B-cell-depleted T cells, or PBMCs.

Patients from Seattle were sampled longitudinally, starting during active infection. Measured with immunoSEQ multiplex PCR; TCRdb has only the in-frame clones, and not every one. The sample includes roughly 240,000 clones, roughly 82% seen only once; the top ten take 5% to 7%. V lost 8 bases and J lost 4, with 11 bases in between. This CDR3 has 12 residues. Germline loops: CDR1 MGHDK, CDR2 SYGVNS. The TCR originated in a woman older than 75 with COVID-19, enrolled during active disease. Sequencing was carried out using peripheral blood. V is TRBV25-1 and J is TRBJ1-2; D possibly corresponds to TRBD1 (5 bases). CDR3 sequence reads: CASRREPYGYTF. CDR3 nucleotides: TGTGCCAGCCGCAGGGAACCCTATGGCTACACCTTC.